This T cell receptor beta chain was found in a study of cytomegalovirus exposure and HLA in healthy donors. Both 60 Vbeta primers and 13 Jbeta primers went into the PCR. The method was immunoSEQ multiplex PCR; TCRdb's version includes in-frame clones alone and lacks a portion of them. The sample has approximately 76,000 clones, roughly 85% seen once. The CDR3 totals 14 residues. With 2 bases clipped from V and 2 bases from J, the junction kept 2 bases outside the gene matches. Germline CDR1 reads MDHEN; CDR2 reads SYDVKM. The sequenced material came from PBMCs. The gene calls are TRBV28 and TRBJ1-2, with TRBD1 matching 7 bases. This receptor was obtained from a man aged 30 to 39 in good health and CMV-seronegative. The CDR3 sequence is CASSLGTVNYGYTF. CDR3 coding DNA: TGTGCCAGCAGTTTAGGGACAGTGAACTATGGCTACACCTTC.